The rows below give T cell receptor beta chains drawn from one sample of a study of shared clonotypes between healthy human individuals. Produced via immunoSEQ multiplex PCR; TCRdb's table is partial and in-frame only. The table has almost 700,000 clones, under 95% seen once; the top ten hold 20% to 25%. Sequencing was carried out using naive CD8+ T cells sorted from blood. These receptors originate from a man aged 30 to 39 in good health. CDR3s include the opening cysteine and the closing phenylalanine or tryptophan. Fields, in order: V gene, D gene, CDR3 length, clone size, J gene, CDR3 DNA, CDR3 protein. D genes are given only for firm matches. A row's size may be missing; if present it is once, few, many or a size class.

>TRBV4-1|TRBD2|15|.|TRBJ2-1
TGCGCCAGCAGCTCAACTAGCGGGTTAGGTAATGAGCAGTTCTTC
CASSSTSGLGNEQFF
>TRBV11-2|TRBD1|13|few|TRBJ2-3
TGTGCCAGCAGGAACAGGGGCGCAGATACGCAGTATTTT
CASRNRGADTQYF
>TRBV7-8|TRBD2|13|.|TRBJ2-1
TGTGCCAGCAGCATTAGCGGGAGGCATGAGCAGTTCTTC
CASSISGRHEQFF
>TRBV11-1|.|13|once|TRBJ2-7
TGTGCCAGCAGATCTACTTCCTCCTACGAGCAGTACTTC
CASRSTSSYEQYF
>TRBV6-6|TRBD1|16|.|TRBJ2-1
TGTGCCAGCAGTTACTCGATCGGGGACAGCTACAATGAGCAGTTCTTC
CASSYSIGDSYNEQFF
>TRBV5-1|.|16|.|TRBJ2-3
TGCGCCAGCAGCTTCATCCAGGGGTCGAGCACAGATACGCAGTATTTT
CASSFIQGSSTDTQYF
>TRBV29-1|TRBD1|14|.|TRBJ2-7
TGCAGCGTTGAAACCCGGGACAGCACCTACGAGCAGTACTTC
CSVETRDSTYEQYF
>TRBV4-1|TRBD1|15|.|TRBJ2-7
TGCGCCAGCAGCCGGGGACAGGGGGCTGCCTACGAGCAGTACTTC
CASSRGQGAAYEQYF
>TRBV5-5|TRBD2|15|.|TRBJ2-2
TGTGCCAGCAGCTCGGGACTAGCGGGATCCGGGGAGCTGTTTTTT
CASSSGLAGSGELFF
>TRBV6-1|TRBD2|21|.|TRBJ2-3
TGTGCCAGCAGTGAACCTTCTGGGCTAGCGGGCTATCTCCGAGACGCAGATACGCAGTATTTT
CASSEPSGLAGYLRDADTQYF
>TRBV7-9|TRBD1|19|once|TRBJ2-7
TGTGCCAGCAGCTCCAACAGGGGTGGGCAGCCCCACTTACCATACGAGCAGTACTTC
CASSSNRGGQPHLPYEQYF
>TRBV18|TRBD2|15|.|TRBJ2-7
TGTGCCAGCTCACCGTCTGGACTAGCCTCCTACGAGCAGTACTTC
CASSPSGLASYEQYF
>TRBV28|.|11|.|TRBJ2-3
TGTGCCAGCCATTTTGAGGATACGCAGTATTTT
CASHFEDTQYF
>TRBV7-9|.|10|.|TRBJ2-2
TGTGCCAGCAGCGCGGGGGAGCTGTTTTTT
CASSAGELFF
>TRBV7-9|.|15|.|TRBJ2-7
TGTGCCAGCAGGCCAGTTGGGTTAGAGCCCTACGAGCAGTACTTC
CASRPVGLEPYEQYF
>TRBV9|TRBD2|11|.|TRBJ2-3
TGTGCCAGCCAAAGGGAGGGGACGCAGTATTTT
CASQREGTQYF
>TRBV4-1|.|16|once|TRBJ1-5
TGCGCCAGCAGCCAAAAGACTCAGGGTAGCAATCAGCCCCAGCATTTT
CASSQKTQGSNQPQHF
>TRBV7-6|TRBD1|19|.|TRBJ1-3
TGTGCCAGCAGCCTGAGGACAGGGGACGAATTATTCTCTGGAAACACCATATATTTT
CASSLRTGDELFSGNTIYF
>TRBV18|.|15|.|TRBJ1-1
TGTGCCAGCTCACCGTCCCAGGGAATACTAACTGAAGCTTTCTTT
CASSPSQGILTEAFF
>TRBV19|.|15|.|TRBJ2-7
TGTGCCAGTAGTCTTACCTGGGAGACTTCCTACGAGCAGTACTTC
CASSLTWETSYEQYF
>TRBV27|.|13|.|TRBJ2-7
TGTGCCAGCAGTTTAGGTGCGACCTACGAGCAGTACTTC
CASSLGATYEQYF
>TRBV27|.|12|.|TRBJ2-5
TGTGCCAGCAGTTTTACCGGCGAGACCCAGTACTTC
CASSFTGETQYF
>TRBV25-1|.|14|once|TRBJ2-2
TGTGCCAGCGCCCAGGGGTATTACACCGGGGAGCTGTTTTTT
CASAQGYYTGELFF
>TRBV27|TRBD1|14|.|TRBJ1-4
TGTGCCAGCAGTCCACAGGGGTTTATGGAAAAACTGTTTTTT
CASSPQGFMEKLFF
>TRBV28|.|18|.|TRBJ1-5
TGTGCCAGCAGTTTATCCCATGGCAGGGGAGAGAAATATCAGCCCCAGCATTTT
CASSLSHGRGEKYQPQHF
>TRBV11-2|TRBD2|14|.|TRBJ2-7
TGTGCCAGCAGCTCACTAGCGGGACGGCTCGAGCAGTACTTC
CASSSLAGRLEQYF
>TRBV9|TRBD2|15|once|TRBJ2-7
TGTGCCAGCAGCGAAACCGGGACTACCTCCTACGAGCAGTACTTC
CASSETGTTSYEQYF
>TRBV29-1|.|13|.|TRBJ1-5
TGCAGCGTTGGAGGGAGCAGCAATCAGCCCCAGCATTTT
CSVGGSSNQPQHF
>TRBV7-6|TRBD2|15|once|TRBJ2-2
TGTGCCAGCAGCTCGGGACTAGCGAGCACCGGGGAGCTGTTTTTT
CASSSGLASTGELFF
>TRBV29-1|.|14|.|TRBJ2-2
TGCAGCGTTTGGGGTGCTGCTAACACCGGGGAGCTGTTTTTT
CSVWGAANTGELFF
>TRBV21-1|.|16|many|TRBJ2-7
TGTGCCAGCAGAAGAAGAGCTAACGGAGCTGCCTACGAGCAGTACTTC
CASRRRANGAAYEQYF
>TRBV7-9|.|16|.|TRBJ2-1
TGTGCCAGCAGCTTAGCGCCGGGATTAGCGGTGAATGAGCAGTTCTTC
CASSLAPGLAVNEQFF
>TRBV28|.|15|once|TRBJ2-1
TGTGCCAGCAGTTTTATCGGCGGGGACTACAATGAGCAGTTCTTC
CASSFIGGDYNEQFF
>TRBV7-8|TRBD2|16|.|TRBJ2-1
TGTGCCAGCAGCTTTAGGGCTAGCGGGAGGGACAATGAGCAGTTCTTC
CASSFRASGRDNEQFF
>TRBV28|.|16|once|TRBJ1-5
TGTGCCAGCAGGCCCGCGGGACGGTCCTTAAATCAGCCCCAGCATTTT
CASRPAGRSLNQPQHF
>TRBV11-1|TRBD2|15|.|TRBJ2-7
TGTGCCAGCAGCTCCCCCGGCGGGAGGGCCTACGAGCAGTACTTC
CASSSPGGRAYEQYF
>TRBV6-5|.|15|.|TRBJ2-5
TGTGCCAGCACCAGGGGTGCGGGAGTAGGGGAGACCCAGTACTTC
CASTRGAGVGETQYF
>TRBV14|TRBD2|17|.|TRBJ2-7
TGTGCCAGCAGCCGGGGACTAGCGGGAGGAAGCTCCTACGAGCAGTACTTC
CASSRGLAGGSSYEQYF
>TRBV5-5|TRBD1|15|.|TRBJ2-7
TGTGCCAGCAGCTTGACGGACAGGGGTTTTTACGAGCAGTACTTC
CASSLTDRGFYEQYF
>TRBV9|TRBD2|15|.|TRBJ2-7
TGTGCCAGCAGCCCTCCGGGGGGAGGGCCGTACGAGCAGTACTTC
CASSPPGGGPYEQYF
>TRBV21-1|.|14|.|TRBJ1-5
TGTGCCAGCACGAGACACGGTAGCAATCAGCCCCAGCATTTT
CASTRHGSNQPQHF
>TRBV11-2|TRBD1|18|.|TRBJ1-4
TGTGCCAGCAGCTTGCTACCGGGACAGGGGGCAACTAATGAAAAACTGTTTTTT
CASSLLPGQGATNEKLFF
>TRBV13|TRBD2|14|.|TRBJ2-5
TGTGCCAGCAGCCACCGGGGGGGAGAAGAGACCCAGTACTTC
CASSHRGGEETQYF
>TRBV1|.|15|.|TRBJ1-3
TGCACCAGCAGCCACGAAAGGGGGACTGGAAACACCATATATTTT
CTSSHERGTGNTIYF
>TRBV28|.|13|.|TRBJ2-7
TGTGCCATCCGGAGGGGCAGCTCCTACGAGCAGTACTTC
CAIRRGSSYEQYF
>TRBV27|TRBD2|16|.|TRBJ2-5
TGTGCCAGCAGTTTATTAGGAGAAGCGGGAGAGGAGACCCAGTACTTC
CASSLLGEAGEETQYF
>TRBV28|.|13|.|TRBJ2-2
TGTGCCAGCAAAGCGGGCCTCACCGGGGAGCTGTTTTTT
CASKAGLTGELFF
>TRBV4-3|TRBD1|17|.|TRBJ2-2
TGCGCCAGCAGCCAAGAGGGAATTGGACAGGGGAGCAGGGAGCTGTTTTTT
CASSQEGIGQGSRELFF
>TRBV2|TRBD1|14|.|TRBJ2-7
TGTGCCAGCCTCCAACCGGGACAGGCCTACGAGCAGTACTTC
CASLQPGQAYEQYF
>TRBV7-9|TRBD1|14|.|TRBJ1-1
TGTGCCAGCAGGCAGACAGGGATTTTCGCTGAAGCTTTCTTT
CASRQTGIFAEAFF
>TRBV7-9|TRBD1|16|.|TRBJ1-2
TGTGCCAGCAGCCCGGACAGGGGGGCTTACCGGGTTGACTACACCTTC
CASSPDRGAYRVDYTF
>TRBV15|TRBD2|14|.|TRBJ2-5
TGTGCCACCTCAGGAGAGCGGGGTCAAGAGACCCAGTACTTC
CATSGERGQETQYF
>TRBV7-9|TRBD2|12|.|TRBJ2-5
TGTGCCGGAGCGGGGTACCAAGAGACCCAGTACTTC
CAGAGYQETQYF
>TRBV5-5|TRBD1|16|.|TRBJ2-5
TGTGCCAGCAGCTTACCGGACAGGGGGCTTCGGGAGACCCAGTACTTC
CASSLPDRGLRETQYF
>TRBV11-2|.|15|.|TRBJ2-7
TGTGCCAGCAGCTTAGAGGGGTCCGGGTCCTACGAGCAGTACTTC
CASSLEGSGSYEQYF
>TRBV7-8|.|14|.|TRBJ2-5
TGTGCCAGCAGCTTAGTTCTAGACGGCGAGACCCAGTACTTC
CASSLVLDGETQYF
>TRBV30|TRBD1|16|once|TRBJ2-7
TGTGCCTGGAGTGCCTACCACTCCGACAGGGGCTACGAGCAGTACTTC
CAWSAYHSDRGYEQYF
>TRBV11-2|.|13|.|TRBJ1-2
TGTGCCAGCAGCTTAGCCAGGGCGGGTGGCTACACCTTC
CASSLARAGGYTF
>TRBV4-2|TRBD1|14|.|TRBJ1-1
TGTGCCAGCAGCCACGCTGGACAGGGGCCTGAAGCTTTCTTT
CASSHAGQGPEAFF